The clone carrying this TCR beta chain showed up many times. Its matching antigen is unknown. There were TCR beta CDR3 regions amplified from RNA transcripts. The HTBI set primed first-round TCR CDR3 RT-PCR. TCRdb recomputed calls from the multiplex PCR reads with MiXCR, one row per CDR3 protein. The sample comprises under 400,000 distinct CDR3 sequences, 14% of which are singletons, and 9.5% to 11% rests with the top ten. The sample belongs to a study of T cells in Graves' hyperthyroidism and ophthalmopathy. Study information: Peripheral blood specimens were obtained at initial diagnosis, prior to any treatment.

The germline gives CDR1 KGHDR, CDR2 SFDVKD. The CDR3 totals 15 residues. Losses at the gene ends were 4 bases for V and 0 bases for J; bases not matched to a gene: 4. Findings and caveats of the study: In the analysis, a 13 V-J model separated ophthalmopathy from stable hyperthyroidism.

Newly diagnosed hyperthyroidism, duration under 2 months, in patients aged 18 to 65. Using more than 7.5 ml of fresh peripheral blood, PBMCs were prepared. This receptor was obtained from a woman between 55 and 75 years old with Graves' hyperthyroidism. The sequenced sample was blood. The chain links TRBV24-1 to TRBJ2-5, with 7 bases aligning to TRBD1. As DNA, the CDR3 is TGTGCCACCAGTGACGCACAGGGGTACCAAGAGACCCAGTACTTC. It codes for CATSDAQGYQETQYF.